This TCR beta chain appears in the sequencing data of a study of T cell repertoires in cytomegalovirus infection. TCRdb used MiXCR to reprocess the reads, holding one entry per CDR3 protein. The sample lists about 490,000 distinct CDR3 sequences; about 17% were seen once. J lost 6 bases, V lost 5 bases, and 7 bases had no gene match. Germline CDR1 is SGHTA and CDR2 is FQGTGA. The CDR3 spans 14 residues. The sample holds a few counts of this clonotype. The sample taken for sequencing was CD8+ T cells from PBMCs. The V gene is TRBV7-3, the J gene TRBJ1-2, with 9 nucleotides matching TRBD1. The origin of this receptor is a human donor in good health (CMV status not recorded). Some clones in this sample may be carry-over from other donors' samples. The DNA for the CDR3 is TGTGCCAGCAGCCCGGACAGGGGAGGAGATGGCTACACCTTC. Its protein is CASSPDRGGDGYTF.